One sample yielded the 26 T cell receptor beta chains listed below, sequenced in a study of blood T cell repertoires in COVID-19. Clones were read by immunoSEQ multiplex PCR, and TCRdb kept only the in-frame ones, dropping some. The profile shows about 75,000 clones, 70% to 90% of them singletons. Input material: peripheral blood. Every receptor here comes from a human donor in a cohort sampled during active COVID-19.

V and J are TRBV29-1 and TRBJ1-2, with D hard to call. The CDR3 loop spans 11 amino acids. Between the trimmed V and J ends, which lost 6 bases and 8 bases, there was a span of 13 bases. Germline loops: CDR1 SQVTM, CDR2 ANQGSEA. CDR3 region: CSVWATEGYTF. The CDR3 DNA follows: TGCAGCGTCTGGGCTACAGAGGGCTACACCTTC.

CDR3 sequence: CASSHRDSEAFF. CDR3 nucleotide sequence: TGCGCCAGCAGCCACCGGGACAGTGAAGCTTTCTTT. This chain links TRBV5-1 with TRBJ1-1; 7 positions match TRBD1. From germline, CDR1 is SGHRS and CDR2 YFSETQ. The CDR3 sequence is 12 residues long. The trim removed 4 bases at V and 7 bases at J, leaving 4 bases unmatched. The variable domain in full, with the rest retrieved from reference TRBV5-1 and TRBJ1-1, is KAGVTQTPRYLIKTRGQQVTLSCSPISGHRSVSWYQQTPGQGLQFLFEYFSETQRNKGNFPGRFSGRQFSNSRSEMNVSTLELGDSALYLCASSHRDSEAFFGQGTRLTVV.

The chain has TRBV28 and TRBJ1-2; TRBD1 agrees at 9 bases. CDR1 MDHEN and CDR2 SYDVKM come from the germline V gene. There are 15 residues in the CDR3. V lost 6 bases to trimming and J lost 5 bases; unmatched junction nucleotides: 10. The CDR3 sequence is CASSPDRGVKYGYTF. CDR3 nucleotides: TGTGCCAGCAGCCCCGACAGGGGGGTTAAGTATGGCTACACCTTC.

The CDR3 region has the DNA TGCGCCAGCAGCAAGGGACTAGCGGGACTCAATGAGCAGTTCTTC. It yields the protein CASSKGLAGLNEQFF. The chain has TRBV5-1 and TRBJ2-1, with 13 bases matching TRBD2. CDR1 is SGHRS and CDR2 is YFSETQ in the germline V gene. The CDR3 spans 15 residues. V gave up 4 bases and J gave up 6 bases; unmatched junction bases: 4.

This chain joins TRBV7-3 and TRBJ2-7; D is undetermined. This CDR3 has 12 amino acids. Looked up from germline, CDR1 is SGHTA and CDR2 is FQGTGA. V dropped 5 bases and J dropped 0 bases, with 5 bases sitting between them. In nucleotides, the CDR3 is TGTGCCAGCAGCCCGAGCTCCTACGAGCAGTACTTC. It yields the protein CASSPSSYEQYF. The entire variable domain, with the rest obtained from reference TRBV7-3 and TRBJ2-7, is as follows: GAGVSQTPSNKVTEKGKYVELRCDPISGHTALYWYRQSLGQGPEFLIYFQGTGAADDSGLPNDRFFAVRPEGSVSTLKIQRTERGDSAVYLCASSPSSYEQYFGPGTRLTVT.

The chain has TRBV28 and TRBJ1-5; D perhaps matches TRBD1 (5 bases). CDR3 length: 15 residues. With 6 bases removed from V and 4 bases from J, the gap between germline ends came to 16 bases. Germline V CDR1 and CDR2: MDHEN, SYDVKM. DNA for the CDR3: TGTGCCAGCAGCCCACTTAGGACACCAAATCAGCCCCAGCATTTT. Its translation: CASSPLRTPNQPQHF.

As for this clone: One end of the junction is discordant with germline, which a read error may explain. The chain links TRBV4-3 to TRBJ1-1, with D tentatively TRBD1 (6 bases). The CDR3 contains 13 residues. From germline, CDR1 is LGHNA and CDR2 YSLEER. CDR3 coding DNA: TGCGCCAGCAGCCAAGAACGTGGGGGGGCCCCGTCCTTT. This codes for CASSQERGGAPSF.

In nucleotides, the CDR3 is TGTGCCAGCAGCTTTGCGGGGGGAGGGGAGACCCAGTACTTC. Translating gives CASSFAGGGETQYF. The chain links TRBV7-2 to TRBJ2-5, with 8 bases that match TRBD2. The CDR3 runs 14 residues. Trimming removed 3 bases from V and 5 bases from J; junction bases left unmatched: 5. Germline loops: CDR1 SGHTA, CDR2 FQGNSA. The entire variable domain, with the rest obtained from reference TRBV7-2 and TRBJ2-5, is as follows: GAGVSQSPSNKVTEKGKDVELRCDPISGHTALYWYRQSLGQGLEFLIYFQGNSAPDKSGLPSDRFSAERTGGSVSTLTIQRTQQEDSAVYLCASSFAGGGETQYFGPGTRLLVL.

The CDR3 loop is CASSPQKQGYEQYF. CDR3 in DNA: TGTGCCAGCAGCCCCCAAAAACAGGGCTACGAGCAGTACTTC. The chain combines TRBV3-1 (or the pseudogene TRBV3-2) with TRBJ2-7; D is perhaps TRBD1 (6 bases). Trimming took 4 bases from V and 3 from J, leaving 13 bases between them. CDR1 is LGHDT and CDR2 is YNNKEL in the germline V gene (reference sequence). CDR3 length: 14 residues.

In the case of this clone: The junction departs from the called germline gene at one end, perhaps through a read error. The rearrangement links TRBV11-2 to TRBJ2-5, with 8 bases aligning to TRBD2. The CDR3 covers 16 residues. In germline, CDR1 is SGHAT, CDR2 FQNNGV. The CDR3 region is CASSLDGAGVLKTQYF. CDR3 sequence (DNA): TGTGCCAGCAGCCTAGACGGAGCGGGGGTATTAAAGACCCAGTACTTC.

The genes are TRBV5-8 and TRBJ2-3, with a weak D call TRBD2 (6 bases). Looked up from germline, CDR1 is SGHTS and CDR2 is YDEGEE. The length of the CDR3 is 16 residues. V lost 1 base and J lost 4, with 16 bases in between. The CDR3 spells CASSLLLLQRADTQYF. For the CDR3, the DNA is TGTGCCAGCAGCTTGTTGTTGCTTCAGCGGGCAGATACGCAGTATTTT.

This clone came up once. The chain recombines TRBV27 with TRBJ2-1; the match to TRBD2 covers 7 bases. The germline CDR1 and CDR2 sequences are MNHEY and SMNVEV (reference sequence). The CDR3 runs 15 residues. V trimming: 3 bases; J trimming: 2 bases; junction bases outside the gene matches: 4. The CDR3 DNA sequence: TGTGCCAGCAGTTTCGACGGGAGGCCCTACAATGAGCAGTTCTTC. Protein: CASSFDGRPYNEQFF.

This clone appeared once. The CDR3 loop is CASSLAGAGTDTQYF. In nucleotides, the CDR3 is TGTGCCAGCAGCTTGGCCGGGGCGGGGACAGATACGCAGTATTTT. The J gene is TRBJ2-3, the V gene TRBV5-4; weak D call: TRBD2 (6 bases). CDR3 length equals 15 residues. Trimming pared 0 bases from V and 3 bases from J, leaving 11 bases between. The germline gives CDR1 SGHNT, CDR2 YYREEE (reference sequence).

The rearrangement joins TRBV7-6 to TRBJ2-7, with TRBD1 matching over 8 bases. Germline V lookup: CDR1 SGHVS, CDR2 FNYEAQ. This CDR3 has 16 amino acids. J lost 7 bases, V lost 0 bases, and 11 bases had no gene match. CDR3 region: CASSLAAGTGLGEQYF. As DNA, the CDR3 is TGTGCCAGCAGCTTAGCGGCCGGGACAGGATTGGGTGAGCAGTACTTC.

The J gene is TRBJ2-7, the V gene TRBV5-6; 7 nucleotides agree with TRBD2. The germline gives CDR1 SGHDT, CDR2 YYEEEE. The CDR3 totals 16 residues. J gave up 0 bases and V 0 bases, and 6 bases lay outside the gene matches. CDR3 amino acids: CASSLDRGVSSYEQYF. CDR3 nucleotides: TGTGCCAGCAGCTTGGATCGGGGGGTTTCCTCCTACGAGCAGTACTTC. The full variable domain, its missing parts supplied by reference TRBV5-6 and TRBJ2-7, is DAGVTQSPTHLIKTRGQQVTLRCSPKSGHDTVSWYQQALGQGPQFIFQYYEEEERQRGNFPDRFSGHQFPNYSSELNVNALLLGDSALYLCASSLDRGVSSYEQYFGPGTRLTVT.

In this sample, this clone turned up once. The chain carries TRBV5-4 and TRBJ2-3; TRBD2 agrees at 11 bases. The germline gives CDR1 SGHNT, CDR2 YYREEE (reference sequence). Trimming removed 2 bases from V and 4 bases from J; junction bases left unmatched: 3. This CDR3 spans 15 amino acids. The CDR3 coding sequence is TGTGCCAGCAGCTTCTTAGCGGGGGGGCCAGATACGCAGTATTTT. Protein sequence: CASSFLAGGPDTQYF.

The chain combines TRBV6-1 with TRBJ1-3; no reliable D call. The CDR3 totals 13 residues. Trimming removed 3 bases from V and 1 base from J, with 4 bases in between. In germline, CDR1 is MNHNS, CDR2 SASEGT. The CDR3 is CASSDRSGNTIYF. DNA for the CDR3: TGTGCCAGCAGTGACAGGTCTGGAAACACCATATATTTT.

This chain joins TRBV7-7 and TRBJ2-1, with 14 bases fitting TRBD2. Germline CDR1 and CDR2: SSHAT and FNYEAQ (reference sequence). The CDR3 extends over 15 amino acids. Losses at the gene ends were 5 bases for V and 7 bases for J; bases not matched to a gene: 4. The CDR3 DNA reads TGTGCCAGCAGCCCCGGGACTAGCGGGAGTAATGAGCAGTTCTTC. Protein product: CASSPGTSGSNEQFF.

This sequence joins TRBV21-1 and TRBJ2-3; the D call of TRBD2 is as the table states it, not checked on the DNA. TRBV21-1 is a documented pseudogene. The CDR3 covers 15 residues. CDR3 protein: CASSLTSAPTDTQYF. The CDR3 DNA reads TGTGCCAGCAGCCTGACTAGCGCGCCCACAGATACGCAGTATTTT.

The V call is TRBV7-2, the J call TRBJ2-5, with 15 bases aligning to TRBD2. J gave up 5 bases and V 5 bases, and 3 bases lay outside the gene matches. Germline V gene lookup returns CDR1 SGHTA and CDR2 FQGNSA. The CDR3 is 15 residues long. Written as DNA, the CDR3 is TGTGCCAGCAGCGGGACTAGCGGGGGGCAGGAGACCCAGTACTTC. Encoded protein: CASSGTSGGQETQYF.

The chain has TRBV11-3 and TRBJ2-1, with D tentatively TRBD1 (6 bases). CDR1 is SGHNT and CDR2 is YENEEA in the germline V gene. Trimming removed 5 bases at V and 8 bases at J, with 13 bases between. This CDR3 is built from 13 residues. The CDR3 DNA reads TGTGCCAGCAGCCCCCAACAGGGCCATGAGCAGTTCTTC. Protein sequence: CASSPQQGHEQFF.

The chain links TRBV29-1 to TRBJ2-1; possible D gene TRBD2, 5 bases. This CDR3 is 12 amino acids long. Trimming pared 4 bases from V and 10 bases from J, leaving 14 bases between. Per the germline V gene, CDR1 is SQVTM and CDR2 is ANQGSEA. The CDR3 loop is CSVAVGGNEQFF. The CDR3 DNA reads as TGCAGCGTTGCTGTAGGAGGTAACGAGCAGTTCTTC.

The chain links TRBV7-3 to TRBJ2-7, with 8 nucleotides matching TRBD2. V lost 5 bases and J lost 2; bases outside the gene matches: 5. CDR1 is SGHTA, CDR2 FQGTGA, per germline. The CDR3 length is 14 residues. The CDR3: CASSQSGGAYEQYF. As DNA, the CDR3 is TGTGCCAGCAGCCAGTCCGGGGGGGCCTACGAGCAGTACTTC.

The chain uses TRBV5-1 and TRBJ1-5; 8 positions match TRBD1. Trimming cost V 1 base and J 1 base; bases outside gene matches: 1. Germline CDR1 reads SGHRS; CDR2 reads YFSETQ. This CDR3 is built from 15 residues. The CDR3 is CASSLQGASNQPQHF. The CDR3 coding sequence is TGCGCCAGCAGCTTGCAGGGGGCGAGCAATCAGCCCCAGCATTTT.

V and J are TRBV9 and TRBJ2-5; 16 nucleotides line up with TRBD2. The CDR3 is 15 residues long. Losses at the gene ends were 2 bases for V and 9 bases for J; bases not matched to a gene: 4. Germline V gene sequence: CDR1 SGDLS, CDR2 YYNGEE. CDR3 coding DNA: TGTGCCAGCAGCGTCGGGACTAGCGGGGGGGTGGCCCAGTACTTC. Amino acids: CASSVGTSGGVAQYF.

The chain joins TRBV27 to TRBJ1-6; 7 nucleotides agree with TRBD1. Germline V gives CDR1 MNHEY, CDR2 SMNVEV (reference sequence). CDR3 length: 14 amino acids. V was pared by 4 bases and J by 6 bases, with 3 bases of the junction left unmatched. This CDR3 reads CASSSGTANSPLHF. The CDR3 DNA sequence: TGTGCCAGCAGTTCGGGGACAGCTAATTCACCCCTCCACTTT.